This TCR beta chain was identified during a study of blood T cell repertoires in COVID-19. At the level of the study: Sources were T cells, B-cell-depleted T cells, or PBMCs; the material itself was cDNA or gDNA.

Seattle cases were enrolled at active infection and followed longitudinally. In the authors' methods: Reference gene primer amplification gave nucleated cell count estimates. This table comes from immunoSEQ multiplex PCR, and its TCRdb copy is limited to in-frame clones, with some not included. V, J and clone size are taken as reported in that table, and D and trimming were inferred from the DNA itself. This repertoire shows about 250,000 clones, approximately 88% found once; its top ten account for under 8%. The V end lost 0 bases, the J end lost 7 bases, and 13 bases lay between the germline ends. Germline V gene lookup returns CDR1 MGHRA and CDR2 YSYEKL. This CDR3 has 15 residues.

The chain employs TRBV4-1 and TRBJ2-4, with a weak D call TRBD1 (5 bases). The sequence was collected from a woman aged 30 to 39 with COVID-19, enrolled during active disease. Sequenced: peripheral blood. CDR3 in DNA: TGCGCCAGCAGCCAAGATATTGGGGCGGTGAACATTCAGTACTTC. As protein: CASSQDIGAVNIQYF.